A single sample gave rise to the 20 T cell receptor beta chains below, sequenced in a study of shared clonotypes between healthy human individuals. Measured with immunoSEQ multiplex PCR; TCRdb has only the in-frame clones, and not every one. Found here are a few hundred thousand clones, 70% to 85% of them singletons; the top ten hold approximately 12%. Sequenced material: PBMCs. The receptors derive from a woman between 40 and 55 years old in good health. Some clones in this sample may be carry-over from other donors' samples.

The rearrangement joins TRBV4-2 to TRBJ1-2, with D unresolved. This CDR3 has 14 amino acids. V was cut by 4 bases and J by 5 bases, with 14 bases left in between. Germline V gene sequence: CDR1 LGHNA, CDR2 YNFKEQ. CDR3 sequence (DNA): TGTGCCAGCAGCCGCCCCGAGGCAGGTTATGGCTACACCTTC. It specifies CASSRPEAGYGYTF.

V usage is TRBV19 and J usage is TRBJ1-1, with TRBD1 as a possible D gene (5 bases). Trimming shortened V by 5 bases and J by 3 bases, and 19 bases separated the two germline ends. The CDR3 sequence is 16 residues long. Germline values: CDR1 LNHDA, CDR2 SQIVND (reference sequence). DNA for the CDR3: TGTGCCAGTAGTCTCCATCGGGGCAGACTTTACACTGAAGCTTTCTTT. Translation gives CASSLHRGRLYTEAFF.

The J gene is TRBJ2-1, the V gene TRBV28; D unclear. The V and J ends lost 3 bases and 0 bases respectively, with 6 bases between them. The CDR3 has 14 residues. Germline V CDR1 and CDR2: MDHEN, SYDVKM. The chain's CDR3 is CASSFVSSYNEQFF. In DNA, the CDR3 is TGTGCCAGCAGTTTTGTGAGCTCCTACAATGAGCAGTTCTTC.

The V gene is TRBV5-1, the J gene TRBJ2-2, with no clear D. The CDR3 consists of 12 residues. V lost 1 base to trimming and J lost 6 bases, with 4 bases between them. Germline CDR1 reads SGHRS; CDR2 reads YFSETQ. CDR3 protein: CASSLSSGELFF. The CDR3 nucleotides are TGCGCCAGCAGCTTGTCGTCCGGGGAGCTGTTTTTT.

V is TRBV28 and J is TRBJ1-6, with D perhaps TRBD1 (5 bases). This CDR3 comprises 14 residues. The germline gives CDR1 MDHEN, CDR2 SYDVKM. V shed 3 bases and J shed 7 bases, with 10 bases lying between them. CDR3 region: CASSFSQGNSPLHF. CDR3 coding DNA: TGTGCCAGCAGTTTCTCGCAGGGAAATTCACCCCTCCACTTT.

CDR3 in DNA: TGTGCCATCAGTGAGTCGAACGGGGGGGACACTGAAGCTTTCTTT. Translated, it gives CAISESNGGDTEAFF. The genes are TRBV10-3 and TRBJ1-1; a weak D match, TRBD1 (5 bases). Germline V gene data show CDR1 as ENHRY and CDR2 as SYGVKD. V lost 0 bases, J lost 3 bases, and 11 bases lay in between. The CDR3 sequence is 15 residues long.

V and J are TRBV10-2 and TRBJ2-5; D unresolved. The CDR3 sequence is 14 residues long. Germline V gene sequence: CDR1 WSHSY, CDR2 SAAADI. V lost 7 bases and J 1 base, leaving 13 bases between the germline ends. DNA of the CDR3: TGCGCCAGCAAGGGTGGCGGATCCCAAGAGACCCAGTACTTC. Translating it yields CASKGGGSQETQYF.

The V gene is TRBV2, the J gene TRBJ2-5, with TRBD2 matching over 7 bases. Trimming removed 4 bases from V and 4 bases from J; junction bases left unmatched: 6. Germline CDR1 and CDR2: SNHLY and FYNNEI. CDR3 length: 14 residues. CDR3 residues: CASSVQAGRETQYF. The CDR3 coding sequence is TGTGCCAGCAGTGTTCAAGCGGGACGAGAGACCCAGTACTTC.

This clone has a handful of counts. The chain employs TRBV7-2 and TRBJ2-2; D remains unclear. The CDR3 consists of 12 residues. Trimming left V 1 base short and J 7 bases short, with 4 bases between. Germline V gene data show CDR1 as SGHTA and CDR2 as FQGNSA. The CDR3 here is CASSLEIGELFF. CDR3 DNA: TGTGCCAGCAGCTTAGAGATCGGGGAGCTGTTTTTT.

Details on this clone: Different DNA sequences within this sample yield the same CDR3. This chain connects TRBV5-1 to TRBJ2-7; 8 bases agree with TRBD1. Looked up from germline, CDR1 is SGHRS and CDR2 is YFSETQ. The V gene end was trimmed by 4 bases and the J gene end by 2 bases; junction bases not matched to a gene: 8. The CDR3 consists of 15 residues. Written as DNA, the CDR3 is TGCGCCAGCAGCCCGACAGGGGCTCCAACCTACGAGCAGTACTTC. As protein: CASSPTGAPTYEQYF. Together with reference TRBV5-1 and TRBJ2-7, the CDR3 gives the full variable domain: KAGVTQTPRYLIKTRGQQVTLSCSPISGHRSVSWYQQTPGQGLQFLFEYFSETQRNKGNFPGRFSGRQFSNSRSEMNVSTLELGDSALYLCASSPTGAPTYEQYFGPGTRLTVT.

To note about this clone: The same CDR3 is also encoded by other DNA sequences in this sample. The chain has TRBV5-1 and TRBJ1-3, with D perhaps matching TRBD1 (6 bases). V lost 4 bases, J lost 4 bases, and 15 bases lay in between. Per germline, CDR1 SGHRS and CDR2 YFSETQ. CDR3 length: 15 residues. The CDR3 nucleotides read TGCGCCAGCAGCCTAACAGGGACCTCAGGAAACACCATATATTTT. It specifies CASSLTGTSGNTIYF.

The chain links TRBV7-2 to TRBJ2-5, with 11 bases that match TRBD2. The J segment lost 3 bases and the V segment lost 5 bases, leaving 5 bases of the junction unmatched. The germline CDR1 and CDR2 sequences are SGHTA and FQGNSA. The length of the CDR3 is 15 residues. CDR3 loop: CASSPGTSGEETQYF. As DNA, the CDR3 is TGTGCCAGCAGCCCCGGGACTAGCGGAGAAGAGACCCAGTACTTC.

The sample holds one count of this clone. V is TRBV4-2 and J is TRBJ2-1, with 8 bases identical to TRBD2. The trim removed 0 bases at V and 8 bases at J, leaving 9 bases unmatched. The CDR3 contains 16 residues. Per germline, CDR1 LGHNA and CDR2 YNFKEQ. The CDR3 bases are TGTGCCAGCAGCCAAGACCAGCGGGAGCTCCCCGATGAGCAGTTCTTC. The encoded protein is CASSQDQRELPDEQFF.

V is TRBV5-5 and J is TRBJ2-5; D gene unclear. The CDR3 contains 14 residues. The germline gives CDR1 SGHKS, CDR2 YYEKEE (reference sequence). The ends were cut back, 6 bases at V and 1 base at J, with 13 bases in the middle. The CDR3 DNA follows: TGTGCCAGCACCCCTTTTACAGTCCAAGAGACCCAGTACTTC. Translation: CASTPFTVQETQYF.

V gene TRBV6-6 combines with J gene TRBJ1-3, with unresolved D. This CDR3 spans 10 amino acids. Germline-derived CDR1 and CDR2 are MNHNY and SVGAGI (reference sequence). V was shortened by 6 bases and J by 5 bases, with 2 bases between the two germline ends. This chain's CDR3 is CASRRNTIYF. CDR3 bases: TGTGCCAGCAGACGAAACACCATATATTTT.

This clone is a singleton in its sample. CDR3 nucleotides: TGTGCCAGCAGCTGGGGGACCCCTACCTACGAGCAGTACTTC. This sequence encodes CASSWGTPTYEQYF. The V gene is TRBV7-6, the J gene TRBJ2-7, with D possibly called TRBD1 or TRBD2 (5 bases each). The length of the CDR3 is 14 residues. Trimming removed 4 bases at V and 2 bases at J, with 12 bases between. Germline-derived CDR1 and CDR2 are SGHVS and FNYEAQ.

This chain links TRBV7-2 with TRBJ2-3, with D perhaps TRBD1 (6 bases). This CDR3 is built from 14 residues. The V and J ends lost 7 bases and 8 bases respectively, with 19 bases between them. Germline values: CDR1 SGHTA, CDR2 FQGNSA. CDR3 region: CASTLLGAGFTQYF. The CDR3 nucleotides are TGTGCCAGCACCCTACTGGGGGCGGGCTTTACGCAGTATTTT.

On this clone itself: Being one base from a much bigger clone, this may be a read error. This sequence joins TRBV28 and TRBJ1-2; no definite D call. The CDR3 consists of 11 residues. Germline assignment: CDR1 MDHEN and CDR2 SYDVKM. CDR3 nucleotide sequence: TGTGTCAGCAGTGATAATTATGGCTACACCTTC. Its protein is CVSSDNYGYTF.

This clone has at least ten counts. V is TRBV18 and J is TRBJ2-7; D remains ambiguous. The V gene's germline CDR1 is KGHSH and CDR2 LQKENI. This CDR3 contains 14 residues. V dropped 2 bases and J dropped 2 bases, with 10 bases sitting between them. CDR3 loop: CASSPISNPYEQYF. CDR3 coding DNA: TGTGCCAGCTCACCAATTTCAAACCCCTACGAGCAGTACTTC.

To note about this clone: Distinct nucleotide sequences in the sample also encode this CDR3. The gene calls are TRBV6-6 and TRBJ2-7; tentative D call: TRBD1 (6 bases). Germline V CDR1 and CDR2: MNHNY, SVGAGI (reference sequence). Trimming took off 6 bases at V and 0 bases at J, with 9 bases between the two ends. The CDR3 is 13 residues long. The CDR3 loop is CASSRDTSYEQYF. CDR3 DNA sequence: TGTGCCAGCAGCAGGGACACCTCCTACGAGCAGTACTTC.